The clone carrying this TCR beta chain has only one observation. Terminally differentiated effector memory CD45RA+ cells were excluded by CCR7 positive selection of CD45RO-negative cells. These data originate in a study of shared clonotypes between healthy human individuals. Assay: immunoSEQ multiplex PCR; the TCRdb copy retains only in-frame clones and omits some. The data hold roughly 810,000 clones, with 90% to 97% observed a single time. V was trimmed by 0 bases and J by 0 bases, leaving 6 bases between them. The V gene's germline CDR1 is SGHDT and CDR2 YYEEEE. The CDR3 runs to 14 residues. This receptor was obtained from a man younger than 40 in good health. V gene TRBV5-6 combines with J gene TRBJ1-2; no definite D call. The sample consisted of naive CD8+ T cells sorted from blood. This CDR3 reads CASSLGQSNYGYTF. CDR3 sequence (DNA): TGTGCCAGCAGCTTGGGGCAGTCTAACTATGGCTACACCTTC.